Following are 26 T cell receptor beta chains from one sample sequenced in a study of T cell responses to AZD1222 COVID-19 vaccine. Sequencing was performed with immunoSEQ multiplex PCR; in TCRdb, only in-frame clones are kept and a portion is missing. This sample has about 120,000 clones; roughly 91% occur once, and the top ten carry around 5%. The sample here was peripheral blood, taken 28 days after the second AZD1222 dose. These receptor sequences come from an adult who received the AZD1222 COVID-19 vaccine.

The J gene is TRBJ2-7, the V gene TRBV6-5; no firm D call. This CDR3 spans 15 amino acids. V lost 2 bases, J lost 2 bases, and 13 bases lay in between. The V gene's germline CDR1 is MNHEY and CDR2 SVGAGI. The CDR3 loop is CASSYAPGSPYEQYF. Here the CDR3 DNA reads TGTGCCAGCAGTTACGCCCCGGGCAGTCCCTACGAGCAGTACTTC.

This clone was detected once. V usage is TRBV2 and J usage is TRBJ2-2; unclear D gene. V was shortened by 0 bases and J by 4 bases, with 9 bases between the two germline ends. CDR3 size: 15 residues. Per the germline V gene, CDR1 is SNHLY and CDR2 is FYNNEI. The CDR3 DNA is TGTGCCAGCAGTGAAGCCTTACGATTCACCGGGGAGCTGTTTTTT. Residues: CASSEALRFTGELFF.

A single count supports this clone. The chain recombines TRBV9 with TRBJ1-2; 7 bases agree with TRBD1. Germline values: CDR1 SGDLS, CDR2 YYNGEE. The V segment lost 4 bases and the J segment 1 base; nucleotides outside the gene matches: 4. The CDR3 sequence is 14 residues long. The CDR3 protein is CASSLGTDNYGYTF. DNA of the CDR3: TGTGCCAGCAGCCTAGGGACAGATAACTATGGCTACACCTTC.

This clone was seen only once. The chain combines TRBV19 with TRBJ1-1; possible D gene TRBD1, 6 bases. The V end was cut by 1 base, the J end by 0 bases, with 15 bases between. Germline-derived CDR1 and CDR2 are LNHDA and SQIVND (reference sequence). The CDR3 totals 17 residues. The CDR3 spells CASSIGTANLMNTEAFF. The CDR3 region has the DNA TGTGCCAGTAGTATAGGGACAGCTAACCTAATGAACACTGAAGCTTTCTTT.

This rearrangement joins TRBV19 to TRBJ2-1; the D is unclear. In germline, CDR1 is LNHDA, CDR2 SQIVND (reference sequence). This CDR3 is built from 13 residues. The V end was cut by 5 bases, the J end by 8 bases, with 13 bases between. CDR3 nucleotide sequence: TGTGCCAGTAGTTCGGCCGGGCCCGATGAGCAGTTCTTC. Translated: CASSSAGPDEQFF.

The CDR3 is CSAGDRGGGEQYF. The CDR3, as DNA: TGCAGCGCGGGGGACAGGGGCGGTGGCGAGCAGTACTTC. This chain joins TRBV29-1 and TRBJ2-7, with 10 bases fitting TRBD1. The germline V gene encodes CDR1 SQVTM and CDR2 ANQGSEA. Trimming removed 7 bases from V and 6 bases from J; junction bases left unmatched: 9. This CDR3 comprises 13 residues.

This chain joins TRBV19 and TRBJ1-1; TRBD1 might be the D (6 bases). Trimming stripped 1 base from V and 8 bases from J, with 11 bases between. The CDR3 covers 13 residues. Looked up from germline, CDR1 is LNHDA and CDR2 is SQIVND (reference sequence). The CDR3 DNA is TGTGCCAGTAGTATAGGTCGGGGGCAGGAAGCTTTCTTT. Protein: CASSIGRGQEAFF.

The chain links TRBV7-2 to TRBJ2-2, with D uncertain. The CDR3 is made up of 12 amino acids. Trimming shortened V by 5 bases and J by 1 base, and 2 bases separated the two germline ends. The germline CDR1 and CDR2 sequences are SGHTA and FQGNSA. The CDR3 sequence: CASSENTGELFF. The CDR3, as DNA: TGTGCCAGCAGCGAGAACACCGGGGAGCTGTTTTTT.

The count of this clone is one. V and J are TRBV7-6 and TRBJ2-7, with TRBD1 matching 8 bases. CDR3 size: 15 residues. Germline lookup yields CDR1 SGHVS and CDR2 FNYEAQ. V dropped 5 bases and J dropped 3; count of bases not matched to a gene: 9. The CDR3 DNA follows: TGTGCCAGCAGCGGACGGACAGGGTTAGGCTACGAGCAGTACTTC. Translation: CASSGRTGLGYEQYF.

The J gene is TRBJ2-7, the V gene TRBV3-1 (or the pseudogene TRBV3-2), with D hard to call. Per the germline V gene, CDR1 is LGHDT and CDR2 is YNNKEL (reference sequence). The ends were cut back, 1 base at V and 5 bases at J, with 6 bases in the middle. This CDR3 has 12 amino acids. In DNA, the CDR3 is TGTGCCAGCAGCCAAGCGTCGAACGAGCAGTACTTC. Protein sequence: CASSQASNEQYF.

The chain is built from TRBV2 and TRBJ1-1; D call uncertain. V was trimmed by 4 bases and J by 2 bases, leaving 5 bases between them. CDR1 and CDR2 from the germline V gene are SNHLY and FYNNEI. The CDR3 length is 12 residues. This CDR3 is CASSGGNTEAFF. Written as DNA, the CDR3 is TGTGCCAGCAGTGGGGGAAACACTGAAGCTTTCTTT.

The CDR3 sequence: CASSLFPQFF. The CDR3 nucleotides are TGTGCCAGCAGTTTATTTCCCCAGTTCTTC. The chain links TRBV27 to TRBJ2-1; D ambiguous. CDR1 MNHEY and CDR2 SMNVEV come from the germline V gene (reference sequence). CDR3 length equals 10 residues. V was cut by 1 base and J by 13 bases, with 5 bases left in between.

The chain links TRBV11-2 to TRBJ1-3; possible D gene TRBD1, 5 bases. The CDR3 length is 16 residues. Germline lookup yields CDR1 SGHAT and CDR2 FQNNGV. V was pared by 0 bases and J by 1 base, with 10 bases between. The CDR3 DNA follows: TGTGCCAGCAGCTTAGACGCAGGGTCTTCTGGAAACACCATATATTTT. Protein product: CASSLDAGSSGNTIYF.

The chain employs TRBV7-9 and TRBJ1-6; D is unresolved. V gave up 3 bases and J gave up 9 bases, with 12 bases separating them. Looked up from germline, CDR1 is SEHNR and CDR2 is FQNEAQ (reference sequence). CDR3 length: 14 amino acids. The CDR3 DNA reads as TGTGCCAGCAGCTTCGGCGGAGTCGGTTCACCCCTCCACTTT. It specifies CASSFGGVGSPLHF.

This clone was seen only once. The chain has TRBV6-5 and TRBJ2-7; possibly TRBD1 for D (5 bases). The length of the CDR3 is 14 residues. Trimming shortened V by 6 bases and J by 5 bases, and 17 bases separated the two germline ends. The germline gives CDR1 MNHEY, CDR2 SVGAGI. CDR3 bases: TGTGCCAGCAGCTGGCGGCAGGGTGGGGACGAGCAGTACTTC. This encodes CASSWRQGGDEQYF.

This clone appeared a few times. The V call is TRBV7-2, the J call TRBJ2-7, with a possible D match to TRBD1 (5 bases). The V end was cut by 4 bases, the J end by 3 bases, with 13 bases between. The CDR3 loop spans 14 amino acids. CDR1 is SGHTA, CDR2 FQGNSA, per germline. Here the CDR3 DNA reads TGTGCCAGCAGCTACCAGCACAGGAACTACGAGCAGTACTTC. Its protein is CASSYQHRNYEQYF.

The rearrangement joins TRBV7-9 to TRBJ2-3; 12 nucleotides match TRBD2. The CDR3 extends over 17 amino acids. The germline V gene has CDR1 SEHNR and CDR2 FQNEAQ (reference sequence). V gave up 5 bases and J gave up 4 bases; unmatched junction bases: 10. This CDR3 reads CASSDASGREGPDTQYF. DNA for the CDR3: TGTGCCAGCAGCGATGCTAGCGGGAGGGAGGGGCCAGATACGCAGTATTTT.

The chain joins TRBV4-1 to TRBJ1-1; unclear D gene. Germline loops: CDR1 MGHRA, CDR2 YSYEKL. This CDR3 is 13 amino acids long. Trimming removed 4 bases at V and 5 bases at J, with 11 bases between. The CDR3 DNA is TGCGCCAGCAGCCGCGGTCCAGGAACTGAAGCTTTCTTT. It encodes CASSRGPGTEAFF.

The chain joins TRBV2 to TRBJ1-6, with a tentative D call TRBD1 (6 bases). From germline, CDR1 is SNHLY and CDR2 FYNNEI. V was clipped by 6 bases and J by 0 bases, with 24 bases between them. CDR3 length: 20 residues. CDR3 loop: CASSHAPGDGPSSYNSPLHF. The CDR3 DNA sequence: TGTGCCAGCAGCCATGCCCCAGGGGATGGCCCAAGCTCCTATAATTCACCCCTCCACTTT.

Written as DNA, the CDR3 is TGCGCCAGCCGCCTGGAGGAGACCCAGTACTTC. As protein: CASRLEETQYF. The V and J genes are TRBV5-1 and TRBJ2-5; D gene uncertain. The CDR3 extends over 11 amino acids. Looked up from germline, CDR1 is SGHRS and CDR2 is YFSETQ. Trimming took 7 bases from V and 5 from J, leaving 9 bases between them.

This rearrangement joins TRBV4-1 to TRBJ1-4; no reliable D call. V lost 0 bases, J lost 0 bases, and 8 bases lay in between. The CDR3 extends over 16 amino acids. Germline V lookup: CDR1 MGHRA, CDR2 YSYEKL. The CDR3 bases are TGCGCCAGCAGCCAAGAGGAACCAGCAACTAATGAAAAACTGTTTTTT. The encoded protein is CASSQEEPATNEKLFF.

The CDR3 loop is CATSRGAGLSYEQYF. CDR3 bases: TGTGCCACCAGCAGAGGGGCGGGACTCTCCTACGAGCAGTACTTC. The chain links TRBV15 to TRBJ2-7; TRBD2 is a possible D gene (6 bases). Germline CDR1 reads LNHNV; CDR2 reads YYDKDF (reference sequence). CDR3 length: 15 amino acids. Trimming shortened V by 1 base and J by 0 bases, and 10 bases separated the two germline ends.

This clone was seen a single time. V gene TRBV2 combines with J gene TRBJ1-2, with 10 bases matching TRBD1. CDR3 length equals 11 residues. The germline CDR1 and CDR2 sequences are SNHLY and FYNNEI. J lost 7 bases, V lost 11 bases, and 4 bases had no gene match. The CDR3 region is CAFGDRGGYTF. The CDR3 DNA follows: TGTGCCTTCGGGGACAGGGGTGGCTACACCTTC.

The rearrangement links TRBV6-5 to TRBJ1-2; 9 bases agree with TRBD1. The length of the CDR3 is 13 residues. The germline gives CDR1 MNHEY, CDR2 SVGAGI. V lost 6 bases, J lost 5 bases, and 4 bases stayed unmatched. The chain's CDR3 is CASRIQGAYGYTF. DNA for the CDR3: TGTGCCAGCAGGATACAGGGGGCTTATGGCTACACCTTC.

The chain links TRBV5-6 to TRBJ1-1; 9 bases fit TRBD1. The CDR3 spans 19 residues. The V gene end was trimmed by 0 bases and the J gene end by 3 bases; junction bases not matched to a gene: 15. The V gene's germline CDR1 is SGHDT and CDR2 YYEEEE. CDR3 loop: CASSLGGQGRFGRDTEAFF. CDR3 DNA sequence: TGTGCCAGCAGCTTGGGGGGACAGGGAAGGTTTGGACGGGACACTGAAGCTTTCTTT.

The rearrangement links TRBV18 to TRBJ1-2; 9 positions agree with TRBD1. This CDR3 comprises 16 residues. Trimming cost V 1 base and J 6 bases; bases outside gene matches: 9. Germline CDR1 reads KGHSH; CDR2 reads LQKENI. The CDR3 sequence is CASSPRRDREKDGYTF. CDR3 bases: TGTGCCAGCTCACCACGGCGGGACAGGGAGAAGGATGGCTACACCTTC.